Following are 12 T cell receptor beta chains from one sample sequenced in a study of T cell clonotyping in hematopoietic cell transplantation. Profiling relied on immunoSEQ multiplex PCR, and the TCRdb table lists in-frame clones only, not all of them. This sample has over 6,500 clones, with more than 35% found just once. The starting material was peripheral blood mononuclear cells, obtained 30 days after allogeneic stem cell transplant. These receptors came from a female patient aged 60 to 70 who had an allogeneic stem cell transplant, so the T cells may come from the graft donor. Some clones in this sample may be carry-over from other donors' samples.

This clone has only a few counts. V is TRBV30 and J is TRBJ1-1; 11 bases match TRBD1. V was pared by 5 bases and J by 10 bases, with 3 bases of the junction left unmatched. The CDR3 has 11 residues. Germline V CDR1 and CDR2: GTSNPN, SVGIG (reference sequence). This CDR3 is CAWGTGGTAFF. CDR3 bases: TGTGCCTGGGGGACAGGGGGAACAGCTTTCTTT.

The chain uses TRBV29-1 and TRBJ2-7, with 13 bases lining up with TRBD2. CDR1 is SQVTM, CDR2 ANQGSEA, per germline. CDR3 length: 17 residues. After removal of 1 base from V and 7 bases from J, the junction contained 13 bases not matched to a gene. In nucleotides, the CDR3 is TGCAGCGTTGAAGGGTACGGACTAGCGGGAGTCCCGGGGGAGCAGTACTTC. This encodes CSVEGYGLAGVPGEQYF.

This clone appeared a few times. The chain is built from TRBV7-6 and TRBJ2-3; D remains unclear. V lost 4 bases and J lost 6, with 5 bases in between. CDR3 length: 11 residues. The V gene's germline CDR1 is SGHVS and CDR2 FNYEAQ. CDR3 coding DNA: TGTGCCAGCAGCTCCGAGGATACGCAGTATTTT. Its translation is CASSSEDTQYF.

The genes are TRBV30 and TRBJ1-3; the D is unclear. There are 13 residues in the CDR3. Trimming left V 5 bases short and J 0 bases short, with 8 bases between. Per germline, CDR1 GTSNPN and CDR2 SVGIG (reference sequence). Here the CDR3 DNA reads TGTGCCTGGGATGGGATCTCTGGAAACACCATATATTTT. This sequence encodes CAWDGISGNTIYF. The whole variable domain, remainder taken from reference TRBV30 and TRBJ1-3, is SQTIHQWPATLVQPVGSPLSLECTVEGTSNPNLYWYRQAAGRGLQLLFYSVGIGQISSEVPQNLSASRPQDRQFILSSKKLLLSDSGFYLCAWDGISGNTIYFGEGSWLTVV.

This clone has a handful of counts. The CDR3 loop reads CASSLTGSDQPQHF. For the CDR3, the DNA is TGCGCCAGCAGCTTGACTGGGTCGGATCAGCCCCAGCATTTT. The rearrangement joins TRBV5-1 to TRBJ1-5; D remains unclear. The CDR3 extends over 14 amino acids. V was shortened by 1 base and J by 5 bases, with 10 bases between the two germline ends. Germline V CDR1 and CDR2: SGHRS, YFSETQ.

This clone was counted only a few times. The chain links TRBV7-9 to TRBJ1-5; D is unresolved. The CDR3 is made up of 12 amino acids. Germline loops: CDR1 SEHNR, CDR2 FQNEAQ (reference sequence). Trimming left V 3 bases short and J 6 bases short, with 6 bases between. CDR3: CASSFWGQPQHF. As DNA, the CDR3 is TGTGCCAGCAGCTTTTGGGGTCAGCCCCAGCATTTT.

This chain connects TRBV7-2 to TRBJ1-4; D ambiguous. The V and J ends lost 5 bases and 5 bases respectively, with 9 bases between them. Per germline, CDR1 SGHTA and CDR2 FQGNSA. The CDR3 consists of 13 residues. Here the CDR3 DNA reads TGTGCCAGCAGCGACCCCCCGAATGAAAAACTGTTTTTT. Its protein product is CASSDPPNEKLFF.

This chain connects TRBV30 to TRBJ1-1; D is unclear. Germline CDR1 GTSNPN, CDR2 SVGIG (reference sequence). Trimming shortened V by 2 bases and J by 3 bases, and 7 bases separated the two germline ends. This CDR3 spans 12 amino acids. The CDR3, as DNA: TGTGCCTGGAGTTTTGGATACACTGAAGCTTTCTTT. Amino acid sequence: CAWSFGYTEAFF.

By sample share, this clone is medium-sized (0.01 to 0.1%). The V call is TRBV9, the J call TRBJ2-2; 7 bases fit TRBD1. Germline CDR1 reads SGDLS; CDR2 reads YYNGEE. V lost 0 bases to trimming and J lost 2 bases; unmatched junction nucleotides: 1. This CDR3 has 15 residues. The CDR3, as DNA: TGTGCCAGCAGCGTAGGACAGGGAAACACCGGGGAGCTGTTTTTT. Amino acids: CASSVGQGNTGELFF.

The CDR3 DNA reads as TGCAGCGCCGAGCTTAGCGGCCACTGGGATGAGCAGTTCTTC. Translated: CSAELSGHWDEQFF. V and J are TRBV29-1 and TRBJ2-1; maybe TRBD2 (6 bases). The germline V and J ends were trimmed by 7 bases and 8 bases, with 21 bases remaining between them. CDR3 length: 14 amino acids. The germline V gene encodes CDR1 SQVTM and CDR2 ANQGSEA.

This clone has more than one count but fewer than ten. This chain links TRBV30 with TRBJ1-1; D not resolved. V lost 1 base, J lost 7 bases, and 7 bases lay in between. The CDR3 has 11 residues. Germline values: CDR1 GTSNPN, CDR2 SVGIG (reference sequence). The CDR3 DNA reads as TGTGCCTGGAGTGAGAGACATGAAGCTTTCTTT. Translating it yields CAWSERHEAFF.

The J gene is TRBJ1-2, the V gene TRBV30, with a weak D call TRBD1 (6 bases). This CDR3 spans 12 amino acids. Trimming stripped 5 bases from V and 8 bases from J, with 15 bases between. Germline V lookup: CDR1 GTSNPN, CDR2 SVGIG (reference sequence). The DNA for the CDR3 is TGTGCCTGGGGAGGGGGGCTCGGGGGCTACACCTTC. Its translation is CAWGGGLGGYTF.